This is a list of T cell receptor beta chains from one sample in a study of blood T cell repertoires in COVID-19. Produced via immunoSEQ multiplex PCR; TCRdb's table is partial and in-frame only. The data hold 15,000 to 20,000 clones, with 65% to 85% observed a single time. The material sequenced was peripheral blood. These receptors were obtained from a middle-aged man with active or convalescent COVID-19. Each CDR3 is given with its conserved first and last residue. D genes are given only for firm matches. The size entry is marked missing in some rows and otherwise reads once, few, many or a size class.

CASSLAWRGVDTDTQYF	TGCGCCAGCAGCTTGGCGTGGCGGGGGGTCGACACAGATACGCAGTATTTT	.	TRBV5-1	TRBJ2-3	TRBD2
CASKEGAGEKLFF	TGTGCCAGCAAGGAAGGGGCGGGAGAAAAACTGTTTTTT	.	TRBV2	TRBJ1-4	.
CASSQSDRGYQPQHF	TGTGCCAGCAGCCAGTCGGACAGGGGTTATCAGCCCCAGCATTTT	.	TRBV3-1/TRBV3-2	TRBJ1-5	TRBD1
CASRLGGQSLSAFF	TGTGCCAGTAGATTAGGGGGACAGAGCCTATCAGCTTTCTTT	.	TRBV19	TRBJ1-1	TRBD1
CASSIDTNVKGNGYTF	TGTGCCAGTAGTATAGACACCAACGTCAAGGGGAATGGCTACACCTTC	once	TRBV19	TRBJ1-2	.
CASSSGTDAYEQYF	TGCGCCAGCAGCTCCGGGACAGACGCCTACGAGCAGTACTTC	.	TRBV5-1	TRBJ2-7	TRBD1
CATSRSTGLNTEAFF	TGTGCCACCAGCAGGTCCACAGGGTTGAACACTGAAGCTTTCTTT	.	TRBV15	TRBJ1-1	.
CASSLGTGMNTEAFF	TGTGCCAGCAGCCTCGGGACAGGAATGAACACTGAAGCTTTCTTT	.	TRBV7-3	TRBJ1-1	TRBD1
CASSLSPGWGSYEQYF	TGTGCCAGCAGTTTATCCCCAGGGTGGGGCTCCTACGAGCAGTACTTC	.	TRBV27	TRBJ2-7	.
CASSPPDRTPYGYTF	TGTGCCAGCAGCCCCCCCGATAGGACACCTTATGGCTACACCTTC	.	TRBV28	TRBJ1-2	.
CASSEVGPQHF	TGTGCCAGCAGCGAGGTCGGGCCCCAGCATTTT	.	TRBV6-6	TRBJ1-5	.
CASSGGIGNQPQHF	TGTGCCAGCAGCGGGGGGATAGGGAATCAGCCCCAGCATTTT	.	TRBV3-1/TRBV3-2	TRBJ1-5	.
CASSLLDRDSPLHF	TGTGCCAGCTCATTACTAGACAGGGATTCACCCCTCCACTTT	.	TRBV18	TRBJ1-6	TRBD1
CASSLGLSTDTQYF	TGTGCCAGCAGCTTAGGGCTGAGCACAGATACGCAGTATTTT	once	TRBV7-2	TRBJ2-3	.
CASSFGKTGDSQETQYF	TGTGCCAGCAGTTTCGGCAAGACAGGAGACTCTCAAGAGACCCAGTACTTC	.	TRBV28	TRBJ2-5	.
CASFLATRQETQYF	TGCGCCAGCTTCCTAGCGACCCGACAAGAGACCCAGTACTTC	.	TRBV5-1	TRBJ2-5	.
CASRGRGPPQHF	TGTGCCAGCCGGGGCAGGGGGCCGCCCCAGCATTTT	.	TRBV27	TRBJ1-5	TRBD1
CASTRDRGGNEQFF	TGTGCCAGCACCCGGGACAGGGGTGGGAATGAGCAGTTCTTC	.	TRBV2	TRBJ2-1	TRBD1
CASSSYTGTYEQYF	TGTGCCAGCAGCTCCTATACAGGGACCTACGAGCAGTACTTC	.	TRBV5-4	TRBJ2-7	.
CASSPSWGGAYGYTF	TGTGCCAGCAGCCCCTCGTGGGGGGGGGCCTATGGCTACACCTTC	.	TRBV7-2	TRBJ1-2	.
CASSLLRFNTEAFF	TGTGCCAGCAGCCTCCTGAGATTTAACACTGAAGCTTTCTTT	.	TRBV11-2	TRBJ1-1	.
CASSEAATGHTEAFF	TGTGCCAGCAGTGAAGCGGCAACAGGTCACACTGAAGCTTTCTTT	few	TRBV6-1	TRBJ1-1	.
CASNRGLFATDTQYF	TGTGCCAGCAACCGGGGTCTATTTGCCACAGATACGCAGTATTTT	.	TRBV6-5	TRBJ2-3	.
CASSLVVGTAINYGYTF	TGTGCCAGCAGCTTAGTCGTGGGGACAGCAATAAACTATGGCTACACCTTC	.	TRBV11-2	TRBJ1-2	TRBD1
CASSFMGQPNQPQHF	TGCGCCAGCAGCTTTATGGGGCAGCCCAATCAGCCCCAGCATTTT	.	TRBV5-1	TRBJ1-5	.
CASSSILSTNYGYTF	TGTGCCAGCAGCTCGATATTGAGCACTAACTATGGCTACACCTTC	.	TRBV5-4	TRBJ1-2	.
CASSQGTSGAVMYF	TGTGCCAGCTCACAGGGGACTAGCGGGGCCGTAATGTACTTC	.	TRBV18	TRBJ2-5	TRBD2
CTSSPTSDRGTEAFF	TGCACCAGCAGCCCGACTTCAGACAGGGGCACTGAAGCTTTCTTT	.	TRBV1	TRBJ1-1	.
CASSLIGGNTEAFF	TGTGCCAGCAGCCTGATAGGGGGGAACACTGAAGCTTTCTTT	.	TRBV14	TRBJ1-1	.
CASSLGAVSGGQETQYF	TGCGCCAGCAGCTTGGGTGCGGTTAGCGGGGGGCAAGAGACCCAGTACTTC	.	TRBV5-1	TRBJ2-5	TRBD2
CASSIGTSGGLDTQYF	TGCGCCAGCAGCATCGGGACTAGCGGGGGATTAGATACGCAGTATTTT	.	TRBV5-1	TRBJ2-3	TRBD2
CASSPSGGPQHF	TGTGCCAGCAGCCCTTCCGGGGGGCCCCAGCATTTT	once	TRBV27	TRBJ1-5	.
CASSLDRGEQYF	TGCGCCAGCAGCTTGGACAGGGGCGAGCAGTACTTC	.	TRBV5-1	TRBJ2-7	TRBD1
CASSENKNTEAFF	TGTGCTAGCAGCGAAAACAAGAACACTGAAGCTTTCTTT	.	TRBV7-7	TRBJ1-1	.
CATEETGASDGYTF	TGTGCCACCGAAGAGACAGGGGCCTCGGATGGCTACACCTTC	.	TRBV24-1	TRBJ1-2	TRBD1
CASSIARQYNEQFF	TGTGCCAGTAGTATAGCCCGACAGTACAATGAGCAGTTCTTC	.	TRBV19	TRBJ2-1	.
CASSPESWGANVLTF	TGTGCCAGCTCTCCGGAGAGCTGGGGGGCCAACGTCCTGACTTTC	.	TRBV18	TRBJ2-6	.
CASSLAGGQGMRGYTF	TGCGCCAGCAGCTTGGCCGGGGGACAGGGTATGCGCGGCTACACCTTC	.	TRBV5-1	TRBJ1-2	TRBD1
CASSGRSRGLTEAFF	TGTGCCAGCAGCGGCCGGTCCCGTGGGCTCACTGAAGCTTTCTTT	few	TRBV9	TRBJ1-1	.
CASSGVVGRTEAFF	TGTGCCAGCAGCGGGGTCGTGGGGCGCACTGAAGCTTTCTTT	.	TRBV9	TRBJ1-1	.
CASSQDRDRADGYTF	TGCGCCAGCAGCCAAGATCGGGACAGGGCTGATGGCTACACCTTC	.	TRBV4-3	TRBJ1-2	TRBD1
CASSPSGGSYTEAFF	TGTGCCAGCAGCCCCTCAGGGGGCTCTTACACTGAAGCTTTCTTT	once	TRBV7-3	TRBJ1-1	TRBD1
CASSLEGTGKHEQYF	TGCGCCAGCAGCTTGGAGGGAACAGGTAAACACGAGCAGTACTTC	.	TRBV5-1	TRBJ2-7	.
CASSPVRGAVITGELFF	TGTGCCAGCTCACCAGTTCGGGGGGCCGTTATTACCGGGGAGCTGTTTTTT	once	TRBV18	TRBJ2-2	.
CASSFYRGDETEAFF	TGTGCCAGCAGCTTCTACAGGGGAGATGAGACTGAAGCTTTCTTT	.	TRBV9	TRBJ1-1	TRBD1
CASSWLDRDYSPLHF	TGTGCCAGCAGCTGGCTCGACAGGGACTATTCACCCCTCCACTTT	.	TRBV7-2	TRBJ1-6	TRBD1
CASSQEGQGYNSPLHF	TGCGCCAGCAGCCAAGAGGGACAGGGATATAATTCACCCCTCCACTTT	few	TRBV4-3	TRBJ1-6	TRBD1
CATSDSRLAGGPADTQYF	TGTGCCACCAGTGATTCGCGACTAGCGGGGGGGCCCGCAGATACGCAGTATTTT	.	TRBV24-1	TRBJ2-3	TRBD2
CASSLVGWQGALSSASNYGYTF	TGCGCCAGCAGCTTGGTTGGCTGGCAGGGGGCTTTATCCAGTGCTTCTAACTATGGCTACACCTTC	few	TRBV5-1	TRBJ1-2	TRBD1